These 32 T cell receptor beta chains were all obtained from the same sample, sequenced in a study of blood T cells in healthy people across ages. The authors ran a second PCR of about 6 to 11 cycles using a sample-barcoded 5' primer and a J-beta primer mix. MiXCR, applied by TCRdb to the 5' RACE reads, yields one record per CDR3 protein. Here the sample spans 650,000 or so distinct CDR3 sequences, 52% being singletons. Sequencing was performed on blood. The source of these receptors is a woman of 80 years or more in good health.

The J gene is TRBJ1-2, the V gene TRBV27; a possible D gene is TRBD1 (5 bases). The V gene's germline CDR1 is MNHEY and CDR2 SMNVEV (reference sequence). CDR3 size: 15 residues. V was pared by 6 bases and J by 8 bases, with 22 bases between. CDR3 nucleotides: TGTGCCAGCAGCCTACTCCCCGGGACTAATAAAGGCTACACCTTC. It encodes CASSLLPGTNKGYTF.

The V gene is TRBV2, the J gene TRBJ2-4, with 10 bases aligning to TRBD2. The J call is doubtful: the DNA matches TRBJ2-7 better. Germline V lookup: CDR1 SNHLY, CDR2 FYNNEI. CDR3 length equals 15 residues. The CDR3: CASSEIAGGYNEQYF. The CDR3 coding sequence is TGTGCCAGCAGTGAAATAGCGGGGGGCTACAACGAGCAGTACTTC.

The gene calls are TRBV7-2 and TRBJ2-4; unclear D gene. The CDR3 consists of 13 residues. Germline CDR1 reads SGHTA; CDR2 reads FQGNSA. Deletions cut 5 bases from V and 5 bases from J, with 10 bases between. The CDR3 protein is CASSVGRENIQYF. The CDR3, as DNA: TGTGCCAGCAGCGTAGGGCGAGAAAACATTCAGTACTTC.

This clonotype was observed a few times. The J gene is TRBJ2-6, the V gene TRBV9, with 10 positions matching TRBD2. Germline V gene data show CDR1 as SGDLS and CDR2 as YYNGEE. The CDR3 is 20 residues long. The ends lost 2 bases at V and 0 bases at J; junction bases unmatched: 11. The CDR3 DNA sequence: TGTGCCAGCAGCGTGGCCTCTTTACTAGCGGGATACTCTGGGGCCAACGTCCTGACTTTC. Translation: CASSVASLLAGYSGANVLTF. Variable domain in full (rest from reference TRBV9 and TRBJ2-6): DSGVTQTPKHLITATGQRVTLRCSPRSGDLSVYWYQQSLDQGLQFLIQYYNGEERAKGNILERFSAQQFPDLHSELNLSSLELGDSALYFCASSVASLLAGYSGANVLTFGAGSRLTVL.

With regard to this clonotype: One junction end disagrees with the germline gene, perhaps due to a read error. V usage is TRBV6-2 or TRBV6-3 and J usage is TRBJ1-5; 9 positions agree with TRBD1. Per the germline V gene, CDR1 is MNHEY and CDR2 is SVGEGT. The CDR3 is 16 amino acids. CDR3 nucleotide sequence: TGTGCCTGCAGTCGACCCGGGACAGGGATCAATCAGCCCCAGCATTTT. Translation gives CACSRPGTGINQPQHF.

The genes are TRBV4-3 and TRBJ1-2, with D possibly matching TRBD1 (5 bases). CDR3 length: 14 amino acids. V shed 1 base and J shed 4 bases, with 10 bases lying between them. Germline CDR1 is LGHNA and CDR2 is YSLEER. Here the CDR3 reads CASSQAGHRYGYTF. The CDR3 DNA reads TGCGCCAGCAGCCAAGCAGGGCACCGCTATGGCTACACCTTC.

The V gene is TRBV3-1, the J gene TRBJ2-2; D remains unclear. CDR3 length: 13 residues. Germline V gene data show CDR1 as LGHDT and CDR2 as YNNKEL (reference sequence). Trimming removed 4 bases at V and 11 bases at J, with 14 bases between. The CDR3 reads CASSLSTYRELFF. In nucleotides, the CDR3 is TGTGCCAGCAGCCTGTCGACATATCGAGAGCTGTTTTTT.

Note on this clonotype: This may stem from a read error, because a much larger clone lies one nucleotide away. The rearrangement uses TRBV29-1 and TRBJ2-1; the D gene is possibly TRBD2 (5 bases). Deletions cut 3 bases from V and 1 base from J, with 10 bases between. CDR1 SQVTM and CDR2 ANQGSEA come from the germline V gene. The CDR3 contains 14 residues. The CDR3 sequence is CSVEGAKSYNEQFF. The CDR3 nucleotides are TGCAGCGTTGAGGGAGCGAAATCCTACAATGAGCAGTTCTTC.

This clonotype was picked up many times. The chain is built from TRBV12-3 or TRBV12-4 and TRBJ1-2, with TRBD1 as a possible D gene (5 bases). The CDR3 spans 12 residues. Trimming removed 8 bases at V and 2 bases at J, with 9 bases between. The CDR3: CASGGGNYGYTF. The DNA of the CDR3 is TGTGCCAGCGGTGGGGGGAACTATGGCTACACCTTC.

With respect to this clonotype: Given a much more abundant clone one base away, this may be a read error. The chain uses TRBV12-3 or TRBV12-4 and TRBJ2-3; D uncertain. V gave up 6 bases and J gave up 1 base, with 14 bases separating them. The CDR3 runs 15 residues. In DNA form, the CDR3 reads TGTGCCAGCAGCTCGCGGCTGTCTCGCACAGATACGCAGTATTTT. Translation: CASSSRLSRTDTQYF.

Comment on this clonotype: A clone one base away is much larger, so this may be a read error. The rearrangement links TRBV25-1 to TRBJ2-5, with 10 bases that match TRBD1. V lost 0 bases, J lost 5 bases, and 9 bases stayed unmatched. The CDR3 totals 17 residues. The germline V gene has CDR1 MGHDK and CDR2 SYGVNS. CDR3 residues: CASSEYLRDRGVETQYF. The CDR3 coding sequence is TGTGCCAGCAGTGAATATCTCCGGGACAGGGGTGTGGAGACCCAGTACTTC.

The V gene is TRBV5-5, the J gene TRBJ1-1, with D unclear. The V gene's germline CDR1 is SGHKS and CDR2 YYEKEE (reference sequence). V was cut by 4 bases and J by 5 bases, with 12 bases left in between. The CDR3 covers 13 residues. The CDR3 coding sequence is TGTGCCAGCAGCGGGGTTGGGGAAACTGAAGCTTTCTTT. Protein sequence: CASSGVGETEAFF.

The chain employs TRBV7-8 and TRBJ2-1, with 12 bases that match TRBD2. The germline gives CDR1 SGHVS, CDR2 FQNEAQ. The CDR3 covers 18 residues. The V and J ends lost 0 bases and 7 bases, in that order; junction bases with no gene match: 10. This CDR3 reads CASSLAFGLAGNVNEQFF. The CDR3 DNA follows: TGTGCCAGCAGCTTAGCTTTTGGACTAGCGGGAAATGTTAATGAGCAGTTCTTC.

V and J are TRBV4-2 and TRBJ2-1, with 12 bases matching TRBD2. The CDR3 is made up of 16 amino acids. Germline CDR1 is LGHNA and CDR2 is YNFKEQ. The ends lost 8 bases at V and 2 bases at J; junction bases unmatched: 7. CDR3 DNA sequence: TGTGCCAGCGGGCTAGCGGGGGGGATGGCCTACAATGAGCAGTTCTTC. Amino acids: CASGLAGGMAYNEQFF.

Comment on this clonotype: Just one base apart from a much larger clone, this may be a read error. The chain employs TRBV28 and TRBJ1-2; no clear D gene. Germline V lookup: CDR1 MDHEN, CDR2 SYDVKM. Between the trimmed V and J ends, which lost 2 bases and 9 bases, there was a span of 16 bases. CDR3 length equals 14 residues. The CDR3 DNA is TGTGCCAGCAGTTTAGAAATGCTCCTTTATAGCTACACCTTC. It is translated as CASSLEMLLYSYTF.

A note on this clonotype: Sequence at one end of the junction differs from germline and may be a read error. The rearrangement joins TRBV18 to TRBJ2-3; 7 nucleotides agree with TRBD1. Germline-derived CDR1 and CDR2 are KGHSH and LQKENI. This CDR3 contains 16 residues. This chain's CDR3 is CAGSQSNRGRTDTQYF. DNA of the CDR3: TGTGCCGGCTCACAATCAAACAGGGGACGCACAGATACGCAGTATTTT. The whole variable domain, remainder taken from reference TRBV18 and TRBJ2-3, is NAGVMQNPRHLVRRRGQEARLRCSPMKGHSHVYWYRQLPEEGLKFMVYLQKENIIDESGMPKERFSAEFPKEGPSILRIQQVVRGDSAAYFCAGSQSNRGRTDTQYFGPGTRLTVL.

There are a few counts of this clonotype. The CDR3 region has the DNA TGTGCCAGCAGTGTAGGACAGGGGTACCAGCCCCAGCATTTT. It yields the protein CASSVGQGYQPQHF. The rearrangement links TRBV2 to TRBJ1-5; 9 bases align to TRBD1. The trim removed 4 bases at V and 7 bases at J, leaving 5 bases unmatched. Germline CDR1 and CDR2: SNHLY and FYNNEI. The CDR3 has 14 amino acids.

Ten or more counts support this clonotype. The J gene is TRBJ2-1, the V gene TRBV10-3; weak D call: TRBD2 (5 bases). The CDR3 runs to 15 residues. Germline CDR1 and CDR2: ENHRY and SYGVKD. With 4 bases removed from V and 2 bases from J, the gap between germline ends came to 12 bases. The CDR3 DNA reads TGTGCCATCAGTGGGGCTAGCTGGGCCTACAATGAGCAGTTCTTC. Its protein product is CAISGASWAYNEQFF.

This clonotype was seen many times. The CDR3, as DNA: TGTGCCAGCAGTGGAACTCTTTACACAGATACGCAGTATTTT. This encodes CASSGTLYTDTQYF. This chain joins TRBV6-1 and TRBJ2-3; D remains unclear. There are 14 residues in the CDR3. Trimming removed 4 bases from V and 2 bases from J, with 10 bases in between. Germline CDR1 MNHNS, CDR2 SASEGT.

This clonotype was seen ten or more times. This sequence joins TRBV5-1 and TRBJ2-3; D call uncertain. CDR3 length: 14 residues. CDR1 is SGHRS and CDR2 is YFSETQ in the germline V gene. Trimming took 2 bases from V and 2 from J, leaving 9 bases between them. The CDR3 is CASSFRPATDTQYF. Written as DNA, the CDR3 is TGCGCCAGCAGCTTCAGACCGGCCACAGATACGCAGTATTTT.

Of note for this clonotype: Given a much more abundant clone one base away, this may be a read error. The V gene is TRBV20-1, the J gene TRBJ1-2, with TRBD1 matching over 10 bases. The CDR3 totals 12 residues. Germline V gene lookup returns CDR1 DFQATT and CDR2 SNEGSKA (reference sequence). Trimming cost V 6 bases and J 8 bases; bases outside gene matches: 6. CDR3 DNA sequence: TGCAGTGCATTCGACAGGGGGCCGGGCTACACCTTC. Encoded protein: CSAFDRGPGYTF.

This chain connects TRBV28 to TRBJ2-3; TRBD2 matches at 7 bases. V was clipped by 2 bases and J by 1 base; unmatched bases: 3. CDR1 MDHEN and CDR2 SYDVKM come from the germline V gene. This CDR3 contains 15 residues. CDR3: CASSLAGACTDTQYF. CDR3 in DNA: TGTGCCAGCAGTTTAGCGGGAGCTTGCACAGATACGCAGTATTTT.

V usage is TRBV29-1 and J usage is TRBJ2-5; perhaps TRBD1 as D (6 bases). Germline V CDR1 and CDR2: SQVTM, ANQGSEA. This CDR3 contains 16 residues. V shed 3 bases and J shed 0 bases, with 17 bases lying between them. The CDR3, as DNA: TGCAGCGTTGAGGGGGCAGGGATCCCCAACCAAGAGACCCAGTACTTC. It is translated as CSVEGAGIPNQETQYF.

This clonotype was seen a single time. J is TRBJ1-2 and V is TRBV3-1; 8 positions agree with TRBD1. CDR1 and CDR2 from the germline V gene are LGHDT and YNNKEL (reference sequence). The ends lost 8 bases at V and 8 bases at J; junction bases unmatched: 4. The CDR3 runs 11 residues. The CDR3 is CASRTGQGYTF. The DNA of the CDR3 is TGTGCCAGCCGGACAGGGCAGGGCTACACCTTC.

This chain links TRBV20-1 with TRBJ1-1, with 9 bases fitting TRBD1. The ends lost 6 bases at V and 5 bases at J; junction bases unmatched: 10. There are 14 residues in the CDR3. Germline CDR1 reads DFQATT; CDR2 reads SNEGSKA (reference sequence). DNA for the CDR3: TGCAGTGCCGTCCCCCACAGGGGGCGGACTGAAGCTTTCTTT. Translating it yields CSAVPHRGRTEAFF.

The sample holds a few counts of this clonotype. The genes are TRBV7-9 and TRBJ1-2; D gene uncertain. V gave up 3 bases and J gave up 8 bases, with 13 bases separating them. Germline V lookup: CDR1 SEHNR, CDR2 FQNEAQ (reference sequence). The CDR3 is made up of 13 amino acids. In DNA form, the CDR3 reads TGTGCCAGCAGCTTCGACACCAACCAGGGCTACACCTTC. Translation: CASSFDTNQGYTF.

The CDR3 protein is CATQRGGNTIYF. The CDR3 DNA reads TGTGCCACCCAACGGGGAGGAAACACCATATATTTT. This chain connects TRBV6-6 to TRBJ1-3; D not resolved. The V gene lost 10 bases and the J gene lost 4 bases, with 11 bases spanning the gap. Germline V CDR1 and CDR2: MNHNY, SVGAGI (reference sequence). The CDR3 consists of 12 residues.

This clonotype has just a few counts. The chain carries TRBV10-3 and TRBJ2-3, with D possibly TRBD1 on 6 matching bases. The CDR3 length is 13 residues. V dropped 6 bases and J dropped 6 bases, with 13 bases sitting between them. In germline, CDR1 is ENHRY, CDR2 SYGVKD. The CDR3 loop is CAIRPGVSDTQYF. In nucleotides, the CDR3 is TGTGCCATCAGACCAGGGGTTTCGGATACGCAGTATTTT.

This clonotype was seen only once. The CDR3 loop is CSASFPGSGSTDTQYF. DNA of the CDR3: TGCAGTGCTAGTTTTCCAGGATCGGGTAGCACAGATACGCAGTATTTT. The chain uses TRBV20-1 and TRBJ2-3; D unresolved. From germline, CDR1 is DFQATT and CDR2 SNEGSKA (reference sequence). The ends were cut back, 3 bases at V and 0 bases at J, with 16 bases in the middle. CDR3 length: 16 amino acids.

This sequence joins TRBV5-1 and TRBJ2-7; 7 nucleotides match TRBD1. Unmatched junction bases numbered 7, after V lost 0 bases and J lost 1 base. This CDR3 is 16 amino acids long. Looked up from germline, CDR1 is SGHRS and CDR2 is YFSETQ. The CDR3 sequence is CASSLAGDSPSYEQYF. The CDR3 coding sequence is TGCGCCAGCAGCTTGGCCGGGGACAGTCCTTCCTACGAGCAGTACTTC.

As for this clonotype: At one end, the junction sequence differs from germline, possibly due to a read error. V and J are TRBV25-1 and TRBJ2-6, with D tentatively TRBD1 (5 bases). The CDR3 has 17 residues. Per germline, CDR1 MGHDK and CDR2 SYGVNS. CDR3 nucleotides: TGTGCCAGCAGTGAGTCGGCAGTAACTTCTGGGGCTAACGTCCTGACTTTC. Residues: CASSESAVTSGANVLTF.

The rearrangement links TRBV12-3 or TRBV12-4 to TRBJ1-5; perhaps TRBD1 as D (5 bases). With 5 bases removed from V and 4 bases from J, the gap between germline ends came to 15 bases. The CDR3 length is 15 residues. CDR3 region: CASSPVKGRNQPQHF. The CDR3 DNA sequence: TGTGCCAGCAGTCCCGTGAAGGGGCGGAATCAGCCCCAGCATTTT.